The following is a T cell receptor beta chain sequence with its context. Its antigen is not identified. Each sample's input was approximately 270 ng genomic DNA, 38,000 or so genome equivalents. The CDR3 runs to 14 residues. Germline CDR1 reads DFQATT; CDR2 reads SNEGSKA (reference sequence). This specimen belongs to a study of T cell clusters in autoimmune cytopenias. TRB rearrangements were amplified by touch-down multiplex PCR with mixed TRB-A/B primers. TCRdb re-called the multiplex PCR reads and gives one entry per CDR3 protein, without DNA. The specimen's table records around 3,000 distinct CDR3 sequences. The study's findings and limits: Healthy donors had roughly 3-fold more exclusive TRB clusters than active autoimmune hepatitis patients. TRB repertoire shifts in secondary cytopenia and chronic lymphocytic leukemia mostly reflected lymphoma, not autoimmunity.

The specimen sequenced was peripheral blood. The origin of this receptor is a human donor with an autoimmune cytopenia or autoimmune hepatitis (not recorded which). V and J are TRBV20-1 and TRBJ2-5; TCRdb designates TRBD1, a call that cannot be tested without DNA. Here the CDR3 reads CSANAQDRGETQYF.